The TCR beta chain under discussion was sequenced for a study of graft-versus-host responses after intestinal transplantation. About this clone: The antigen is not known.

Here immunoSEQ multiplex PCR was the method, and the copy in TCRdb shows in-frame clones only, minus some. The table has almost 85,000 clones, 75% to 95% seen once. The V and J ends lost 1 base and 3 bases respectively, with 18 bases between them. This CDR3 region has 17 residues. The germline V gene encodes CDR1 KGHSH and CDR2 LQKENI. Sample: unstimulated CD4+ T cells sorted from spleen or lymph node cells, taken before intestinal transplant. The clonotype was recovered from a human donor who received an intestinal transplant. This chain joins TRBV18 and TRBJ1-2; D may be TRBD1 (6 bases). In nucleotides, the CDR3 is TGTGCCAGCTCACCACAGTCGAACAGGGAGATTTACTATGGCTACACCTTC. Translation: CASSPQSNREIYYGYTF.